A selection of T cell receptor beta chains follows, all from one sample in a study of shared clonotypes between healthy human individuals. TCRdb keeps only in-frame clones here, not all; method: immunoSEQ multiplex PCR. The table records some 79,000 clones, 60% to 80% of them present only once. The sequencing input was memory CD8+ T cells sorted from blood. The receptors derive from a man younger than 45 in good health. Both conserved end residues are part of each CDR3. For some rows the clone size is stated as once, few or many, or as a class when expanded; others skip it.

V: TRBV29-1
J: TRBJ2-7
size: .
CDR3: CSVEAGTGVAEQYF

V: TRBV6-5
J: TRBJ1-3
size: few
CDR3: CASSSRGVNTIYF

V: TRBV30
J: TRBJ2-5
size: few
CDR3: CAWETSGTETQYF

V: TRBV5-4
J: TRBJ2-3
size: .
CDR3: CASSPSESTDTQYF

V: TRBV7-2
J: TRBJ2-7
size: .
CDR3: CASSFLGSEQYF

V: TRBV28
J: TRBJ2-1
size: .
CDR3: CASNQGWHNEQFF

V: TRBV6-5
J: TRBJ2-5
size: few
CDR3: CASRERPETQYF

V: TRBV7-6
J: TRBJ1-2
size: .
CDR3: CASSFSVGRVPTYGYTF

V: TRBV5-1
J: TRBJ2-2
size: .
CDR3: CASSPVIASNTGELFF

V: TRBV7-9
J: TRBJ1-1
size: .
CDR3: CASSSPGDDIEAFF

V: TRBV12-5
J: TRBJ2-1
size: .
CDR3: CASGFPGGEQFF

V: TRBV5-1
J: TRBJ2-7
size: .
CDR3: CASGEVGVTYEQYF

V: TRBV28
J: TRBJ1-4
size: many
CDR3: CASSPGQGNEKLFF

V: TRBV4-1
J: TRBJ2-5
size: .
CDR3: CASSPLVAGGTQYF

V: TRBV2
J: TRBJ1-1
size: once
CDR3: CASRVGGFGTEAFF

V: TRBV27
J: TRBJ2-7
size: .
CDR3: CASSLSPSSEQYF

V: TRBV6-1
J: TRBJ2-7
size: many
CDR3: CASSATSGSSYEQYF

V: TRBV6-6
J: TRBJ2-7
size: .
CDR3: CASSWGGGFGYEQYF

V: TRBV9
J: TRBJ2-3
size: .
CDR3: CASSSGTSETDTQYF

V: TRBV12-5
J: TRBJ2-7
size: .
CDR3: CASGREQGPKSYEQYF

V: TRBV15
J: TRBJ1-4
size: .
CDR3: CATSQTGASPNEKLFF

V: TRBV6-4
J: TRBJ2-1
size: many
CDR3: CASSSPGQGQRSSYNEQFF

V: TRBV5-4
J: TRBJ2-1
size: once
CDR3: CASSPRPNEQFF

V: TRBV29-1
J: TRBJ1-3
size: .
CDR3: CSVVGRGNSGNTIYF

V: TRBV19
J: TRBJ1-1
size: many
CDR3: CASRYWQQGAAEKAFF

V: TRBV7-4
J: TRBJ1-2
size: .
CDR3: CASSPGTNYGYTF

V: TRBV9
J: TRBJ2-7
size: .
CDR3: CASSEGQGLNEQYF

V: TRBV7-9
J: TRBJ2-1
size: .
CDR3: CASSLALRTLSGNLNEQFF

V: TRBV25-1
J: TRBJ2-4
size: .
CDR3: CASNGPAGLAKNIQYF

V: TRBV27
J: TRBJ1-2
size: few
CDR3: CASSLQDASKGGYTF

V: TRBV13
J: TRBJ2-5
size: few
CDR3: CASKQGLGTQYF

V: TRBV7-8
J: TRBJ2-7
size: .
CDR3: CASSFSGSSYEQYF

V: TRBV10-1
J: TRBJ2-1
size: .
CDR3: CASSESDESGEQFF

V: TRBV11-2
J: TRBJ2-7
size: .
CDR3: CASSLAEFYELYF

V: TRBV9
J: TRBJ1-1
size: once
CDR3: CASSYGQGGGSYTEAFF

V: TRBV7-9
J: TRBJ2-1
size: .
CDR3: CASSSGRAGTSYNEQFF

V: TRBV29-1
J: TRBJ1-1
size: .
CDR3: CSVQPGNTEAFF

V: TRBV5-5
J: TRBJ2-3
size: .
CDR3: CASSLAGAGGTDTQYF

V: TRBV4-3
J: TRBJ2-7
size: .
CDR3: CASGWAGYNEQYF

V: TRBV9
J: TRBJ2-2
size: .
CDR3: CASSVDLALGHTGELFF

V: TRBV25-1
J: TRBJ2-3
size: many
CDR3: CASSEGATGTVTDTQYF

V: TRBV6-6
J: TRBJ2-7
size: .
CDR3: CASSYVSGTVSF